This TCR beta chain was profiled in a study of shared clonotypes between healthy human individuals. Findings and caveats of the study: Blood was the only sampled material, and tissue repertoires likely differ.

This CDR3 is 16 amino acids long. Trimming at V came to 0 bases and at J to 7 bases, leaving 11 bases not matched to a gene. Per the germline V gene, CDR1 is LGHNA and CDR2 is YNFKEQ. TCRdb keeps only in-frame clones here, not all; method: immunoSEQ multiplex PCR. The sample includes around 530,000 clones, around 80% seen only once; the top ten take approximately 12%. Adults of Caucasian background living in Nashville, Tennessee made up all donors. Points on this clone: The antigen is unknown.

The specimen was PBMCs. The rearrangement links TRBV4-2 to TRBJ1-2; 7 bases are a match to TRBD1. The receptor's source is a woman between 40 and 55 years old in good health. Some clones in this sample may be carry-over from other donors' samples. The CDR3: CASSQDRGGPRSGYTF. The CDR3 DNA reads TGTGCCAGCAGCCAAGATCGAGGGGGCCCCCGAAGTGGCTACACCTTC.